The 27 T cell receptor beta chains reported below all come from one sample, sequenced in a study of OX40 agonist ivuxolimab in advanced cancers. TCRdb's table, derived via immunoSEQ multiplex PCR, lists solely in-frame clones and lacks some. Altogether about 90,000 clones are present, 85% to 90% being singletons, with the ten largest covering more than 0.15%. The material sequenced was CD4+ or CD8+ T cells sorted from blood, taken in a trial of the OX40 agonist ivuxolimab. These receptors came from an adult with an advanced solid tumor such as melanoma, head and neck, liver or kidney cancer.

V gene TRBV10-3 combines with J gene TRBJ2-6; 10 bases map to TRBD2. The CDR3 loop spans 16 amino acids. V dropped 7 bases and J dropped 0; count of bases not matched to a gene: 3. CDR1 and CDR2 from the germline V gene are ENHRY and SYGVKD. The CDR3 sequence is CAITAGGPSGANVLTF. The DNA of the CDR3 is TGTGCCATCACAGCGGGAGGGCCCTCTGGGGCCAACGTCCTGACTTTC.

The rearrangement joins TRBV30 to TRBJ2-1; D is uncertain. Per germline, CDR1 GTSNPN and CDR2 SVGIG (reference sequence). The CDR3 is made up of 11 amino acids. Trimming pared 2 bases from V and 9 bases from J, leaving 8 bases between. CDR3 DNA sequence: TGTGCCTGGAGTTTTTCGCTTGAGCAGTTCTTC. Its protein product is CAWSFSLEQFF.

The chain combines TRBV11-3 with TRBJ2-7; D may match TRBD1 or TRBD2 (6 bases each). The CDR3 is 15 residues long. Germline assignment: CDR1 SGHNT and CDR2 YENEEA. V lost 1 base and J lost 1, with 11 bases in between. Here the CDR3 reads CASSLGGDKSYEQYF. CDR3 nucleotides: TGTGCCAGCAGCTTAGGGGGGGACAAATCCTACGAGCAGTACTTC. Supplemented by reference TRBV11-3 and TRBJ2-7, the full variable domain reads EAGVVQSPRYKIIEKKQPVAFWCNPISGHNTLYWYLQNLGQGPELLIRYENEEAVDDSQLPKDRFSAERLKGVDSTLKIQPAELGDSAVYLCASSLGGDKSYEQYFGPGTRLTVT.

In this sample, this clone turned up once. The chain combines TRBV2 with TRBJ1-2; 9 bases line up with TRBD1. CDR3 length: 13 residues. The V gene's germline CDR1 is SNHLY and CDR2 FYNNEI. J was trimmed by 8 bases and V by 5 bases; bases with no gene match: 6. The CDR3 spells CASSYDRGRGYTF. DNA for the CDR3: TGTGCCAGCAGTTACGACAGGGGGAGGGGCTACACCTTC.

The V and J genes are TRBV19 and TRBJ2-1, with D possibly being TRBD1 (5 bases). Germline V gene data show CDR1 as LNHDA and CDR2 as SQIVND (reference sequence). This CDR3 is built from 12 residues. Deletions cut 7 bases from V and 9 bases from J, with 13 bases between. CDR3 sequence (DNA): TGTGCCAGTATATCCAGGGATCGTGAGCAGTTCTTC. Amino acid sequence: CASISRDREQFF. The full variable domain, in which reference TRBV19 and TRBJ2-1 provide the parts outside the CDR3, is DGGITQSPKYLFRKEGQNVTLSCEQNLNHDAMYWYRQDPGQGLRLIYYSQIVNDFQKGDIAEGYSVSREKKESFPLTVTSAQKNPTAFYLCASISRDREQFFGPGTRLTVL.

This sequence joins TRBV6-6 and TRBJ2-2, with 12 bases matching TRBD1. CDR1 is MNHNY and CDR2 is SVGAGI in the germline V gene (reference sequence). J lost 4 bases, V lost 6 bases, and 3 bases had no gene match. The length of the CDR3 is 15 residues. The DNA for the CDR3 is TGTGCCAGCAGGGGGGACAGGGGGCCCACCGGGGAGCTGTTTTTT. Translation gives CASRGDRGPTGELFF.

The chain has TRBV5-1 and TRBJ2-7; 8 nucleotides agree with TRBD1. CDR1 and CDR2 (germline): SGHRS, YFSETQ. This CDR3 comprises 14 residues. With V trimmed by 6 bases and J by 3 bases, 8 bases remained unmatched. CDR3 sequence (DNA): TGCGCCAGCAACCACGACAGGGGAGGCTACGAGCAGTACTTC. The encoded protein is CASNHDRGGYEQYF.

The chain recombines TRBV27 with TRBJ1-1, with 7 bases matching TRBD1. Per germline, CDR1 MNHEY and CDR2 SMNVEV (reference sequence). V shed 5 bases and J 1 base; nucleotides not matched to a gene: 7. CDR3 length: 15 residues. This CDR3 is CASSLWGQPNTEAFF. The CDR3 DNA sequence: TGTGCCAGCAGTCTATGGGGACAGCCGAACACTGAAGCTTTCTTT.

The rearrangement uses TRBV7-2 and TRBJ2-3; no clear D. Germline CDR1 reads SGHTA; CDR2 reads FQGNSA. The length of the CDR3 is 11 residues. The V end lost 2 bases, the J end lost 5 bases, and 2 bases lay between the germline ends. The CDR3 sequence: CASSLKDTQYF. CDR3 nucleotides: TGTGCCAGCAGCTTAAAAGATACGCAGTATTTT.

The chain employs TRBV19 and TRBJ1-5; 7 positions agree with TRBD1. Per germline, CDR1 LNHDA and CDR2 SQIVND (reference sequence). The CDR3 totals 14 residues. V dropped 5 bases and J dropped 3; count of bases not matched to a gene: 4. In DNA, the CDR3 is TGTGCCAGTAGTCCACAGGGGACCAATCAGCCCCAGCATTTT. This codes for CASSPQGTNQPQHF.

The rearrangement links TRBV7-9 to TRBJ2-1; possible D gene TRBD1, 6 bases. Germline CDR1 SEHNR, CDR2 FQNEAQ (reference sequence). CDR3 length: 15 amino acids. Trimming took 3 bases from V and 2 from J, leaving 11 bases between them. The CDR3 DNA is TGTGCCAGCAGCTTGACCCGGGACACCTACAATGAGCAGTTCTTC. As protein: CASSLTRDTYNEQFF.

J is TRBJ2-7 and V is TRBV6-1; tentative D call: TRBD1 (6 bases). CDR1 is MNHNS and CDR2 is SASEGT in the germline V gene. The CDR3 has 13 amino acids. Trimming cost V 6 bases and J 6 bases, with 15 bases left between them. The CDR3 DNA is TGTGCCAGCAGATCCTTGACAGGCACCGAGCAGTACTTC. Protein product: CASRSLTGTEQYF.

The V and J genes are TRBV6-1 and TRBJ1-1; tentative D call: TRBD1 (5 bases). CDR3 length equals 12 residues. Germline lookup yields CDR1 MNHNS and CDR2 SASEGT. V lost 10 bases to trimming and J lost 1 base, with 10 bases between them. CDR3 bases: TGTGCCATCTTTGACAGGAACACTGAAGCTTTCTTT. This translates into CAIFDRNTEAFF.

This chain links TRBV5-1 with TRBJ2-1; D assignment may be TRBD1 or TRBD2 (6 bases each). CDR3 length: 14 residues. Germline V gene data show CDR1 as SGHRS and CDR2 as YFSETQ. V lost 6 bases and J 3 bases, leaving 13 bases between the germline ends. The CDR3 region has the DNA TGCGCCAGCATGACGGGGGCTAGCTACAATGAGCAGTTCTTC. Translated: CASMTGASYNEQFF. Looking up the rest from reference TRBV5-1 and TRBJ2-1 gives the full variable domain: KAGVTQTPRYLIKTRGQQVTLSCSPISGHRSVSWYQQTPGQGLQFLFEYFSETQRNKGNFPGRFSGRQFSNSRSEMNVSTLELGDSALYLCASMTGASYNEQFFGPGTRLTVL.

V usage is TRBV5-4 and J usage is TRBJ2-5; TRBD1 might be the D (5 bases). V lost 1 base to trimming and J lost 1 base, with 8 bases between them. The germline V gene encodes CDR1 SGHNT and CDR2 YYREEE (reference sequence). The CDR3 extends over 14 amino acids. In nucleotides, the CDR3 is TGTGCCAGCAGCTTGAGGCAGGGCCAAGAGACCCAGTACTTC. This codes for CASSLRQGQETQYF.

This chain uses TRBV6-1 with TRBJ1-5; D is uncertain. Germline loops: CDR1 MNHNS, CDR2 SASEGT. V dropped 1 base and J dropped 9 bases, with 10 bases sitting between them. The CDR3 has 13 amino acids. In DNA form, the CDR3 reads TGTGCCAGCAGTGAAGGACGGAGAGGGCCCCAGCATTTT. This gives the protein CASSEGRRGPQHF.

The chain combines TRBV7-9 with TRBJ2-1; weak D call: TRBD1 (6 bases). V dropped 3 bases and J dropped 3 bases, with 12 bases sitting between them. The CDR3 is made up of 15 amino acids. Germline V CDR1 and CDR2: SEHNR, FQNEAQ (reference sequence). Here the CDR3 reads CASSLATGNYNEQFF. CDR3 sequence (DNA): TGTGCCAGCAGCTTGGCAACAGGGAACTACAATGAGCAGTTCTTC.

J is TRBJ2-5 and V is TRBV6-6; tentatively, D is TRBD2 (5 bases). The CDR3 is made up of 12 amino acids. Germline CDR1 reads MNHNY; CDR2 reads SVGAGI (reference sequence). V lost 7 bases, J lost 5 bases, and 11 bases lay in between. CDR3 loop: CASTPPGETQYF. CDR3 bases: TGTGCCAGCACCCCCCCGGGGGAGACCCAGTACTTC.

The CDR3 DNA sequence: TGTGCCAGCAGTCGGGGACTAGCGGCCGAGCAGTACTTC. As protein: CASSRGLAAEQYF. The chain has TRBV27 and TRBJ2-7, with 11 bases fitting TRBD2. This CDR3 has 13 residues. The germline gives CDR1 MNHEY, CDR2 SMNVEV (reference sequence). V gave up 5 bases and J gave up 6 bases; unmatched junction bases: 3.

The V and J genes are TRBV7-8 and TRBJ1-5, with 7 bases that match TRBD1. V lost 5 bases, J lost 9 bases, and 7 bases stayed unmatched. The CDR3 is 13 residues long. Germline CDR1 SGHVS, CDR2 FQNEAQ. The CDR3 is CASSANRGGPQHF. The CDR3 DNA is TGTGCCAGCAGCGCAAACAGGGGTGGGCCCCAGCATTTT. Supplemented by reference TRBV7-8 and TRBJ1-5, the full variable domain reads GAGVSQSPRYKVAKRGQDVALRCDPISGHVSLFWYQQALGQGPEFLTYFQNEAQLDKSGLPSDRFFAERPEGSVSTLKIQRTQQEDSAVYLCASSANRGGPQHFGDGTRLSIL.

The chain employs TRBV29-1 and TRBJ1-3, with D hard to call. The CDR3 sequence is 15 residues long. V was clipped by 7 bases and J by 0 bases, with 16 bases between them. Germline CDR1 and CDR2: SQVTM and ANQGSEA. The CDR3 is CSARPFGSSGNTIYF. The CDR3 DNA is TGCAGCGCCCGCCCCTTTGGCTCCTCTGGAAACACCATATATTTT.

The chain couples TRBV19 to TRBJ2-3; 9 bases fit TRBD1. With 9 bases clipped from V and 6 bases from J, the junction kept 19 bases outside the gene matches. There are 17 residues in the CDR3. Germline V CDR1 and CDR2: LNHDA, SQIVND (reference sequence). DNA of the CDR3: TGTGCCAGCGGCATCGCCCGGGACAGGGCTTTTGTGGATACGCAGTATTTT. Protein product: CASGIARDRAFVDTQYF.

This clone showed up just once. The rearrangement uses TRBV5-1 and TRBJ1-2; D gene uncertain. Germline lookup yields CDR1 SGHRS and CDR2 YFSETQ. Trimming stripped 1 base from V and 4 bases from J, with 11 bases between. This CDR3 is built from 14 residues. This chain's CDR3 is CASSLMVSTYGYTF. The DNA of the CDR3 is TGCGCCAGCAGCTTGATGGTCAGCACCTATGGCTACACCTTC.

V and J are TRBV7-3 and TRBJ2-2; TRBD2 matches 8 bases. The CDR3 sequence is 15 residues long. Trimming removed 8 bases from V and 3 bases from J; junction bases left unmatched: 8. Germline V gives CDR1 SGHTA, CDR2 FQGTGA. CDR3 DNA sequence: TGTGCCAGCTCTCCCGCGGGGGGTTACACCGGGGAGCTGTTTTTT. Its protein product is CASSPAGGYTGELFF.

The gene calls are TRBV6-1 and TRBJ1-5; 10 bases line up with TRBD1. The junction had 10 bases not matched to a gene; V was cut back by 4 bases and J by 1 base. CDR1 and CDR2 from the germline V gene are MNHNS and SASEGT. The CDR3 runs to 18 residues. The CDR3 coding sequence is TGTGCCAGCAGTGTACGCCGGGACAGGGGAAGAAGCAATCAGCCCCAGCATTTT. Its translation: CASSVRRDRGRSNQPQHF.

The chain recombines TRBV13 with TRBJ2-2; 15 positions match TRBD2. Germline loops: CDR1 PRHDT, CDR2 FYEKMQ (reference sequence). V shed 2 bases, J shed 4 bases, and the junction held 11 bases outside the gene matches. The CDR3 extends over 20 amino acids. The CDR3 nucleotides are TGTGCCAGCAGCTTATATATACGGACTAGCGGGAGGGGTGTCACCGGGGAGCTGTTTTTT. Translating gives CASSLYIRTSGRGVTGELFF.

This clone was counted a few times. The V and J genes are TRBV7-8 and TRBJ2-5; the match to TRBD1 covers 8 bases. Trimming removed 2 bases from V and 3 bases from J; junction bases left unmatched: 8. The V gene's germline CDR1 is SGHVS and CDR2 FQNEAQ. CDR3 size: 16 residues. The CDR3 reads CASSLLTGQGEETQYF. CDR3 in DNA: TGTGCCAGCAGCTTACTAACTGGACAGGGCGAAGAGACCCAGTACTTC.